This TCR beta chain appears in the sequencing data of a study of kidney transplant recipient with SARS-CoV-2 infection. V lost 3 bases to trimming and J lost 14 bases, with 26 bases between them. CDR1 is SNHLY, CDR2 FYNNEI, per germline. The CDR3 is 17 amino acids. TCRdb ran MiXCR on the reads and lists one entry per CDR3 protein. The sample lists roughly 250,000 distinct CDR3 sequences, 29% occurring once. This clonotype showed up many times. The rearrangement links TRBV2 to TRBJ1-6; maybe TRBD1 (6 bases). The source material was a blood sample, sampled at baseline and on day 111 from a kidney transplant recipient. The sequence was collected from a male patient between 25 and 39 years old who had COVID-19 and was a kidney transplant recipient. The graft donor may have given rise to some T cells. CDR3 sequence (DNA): TGTGCCAGCAGTGAGCCTTACCTGACAGGCGACTTGGGGACCCTCCACTTT. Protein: CASSEPYLTGDLGTLHF.